A selection of T cell receptor beta chains follows, all from one sample in a study of beta chain features in type 1 diabetes. Method: immunoSEQ multiplex PCR; TCRdb's copy keeps in-frame clones and lacks some. The sample contains more than 300,000 clones, approximately 8% of which appear only once. The sample was central memory CD4+ T cells from blood. Receptors were obtained from a woman aged 18-29 years in good health. The CDR3 runs from the conserved cysteine through the conserved F or W. The D gene is left open where the match is weak. Where a row states a size, it is once, few, many or the class of an expanded clone; other rows omit it.

cdr3_length: 14; clone_size: few; j_call: TRBJ1-5; d_call: .; v_call: TRBV15; cdr3_nt: TGTGCCACCAGCAGAGGGGAGAACAATCAGCCCCAGCATTTT; cdr3_aa: CATSRGENNQPQHF
cdr3_length: 15; clone_size: .; j_call: TRBJ2-1; d_call: .; v_call: TRBV9; cdr3_nt: TGTGCCAGCAGCGTAGTCCCGGGACTCAACAATGAGCAGTTCTTC; cdr3_aa: CASSVVPGLNNEQFF
cdr3_length: 16; clone_size: .; j_call: TRBJ2-3; d_call: TRBD2; v_call: TRBV14; cdr3_nt: TGTGCCAGCAGCCCCCCCGCGGGACTAGGGTTAGATACGCAGTATTTT; cdr3_aa: CASSPPAGLGLDTQYF
cdr3_length: 15; clone_size: few; j_call: TRBJ2-7; d_call: TRBD2; v_call: TRBV18; cdr3_nt: TGTGCCAGCTCACCACCCGCTAGCGGATCCTACGAGCAGTACTTC; cdr3_aa: CASSPPASGSYEQYF
cdr3_length: 16; clone_size: few; j_call: TRBJ1-1; d_call: TRBD1; v_call: TRBV6-6; cdr3_nt: TGTGCCAGCAGTGGCCGGACAGGGCGGTTGAACACTGAAGCTTTCTTT; cdr3_aa: CASSGRTGRLNTEAFF
cdr3_length: 17; clone_size: many; j_call: TRBJ2-5; d_call: TRBD2; v_call: TRBV5-6; cdr3_nt: TGTGCCAGCAGCCGGGGACTAGCGGGAGGGCCCCAAGAGACCCAGTACTTC; cdr3_aa: CASSRGLAGGPQETQYF
cdr3_length: 15; clone_size: few; j_call: TRBJ2-1; d_call: .; v_call: TRBV7-2; cdr3_nt: TGTGCCAGCAGCTTAGAGATATTAGCCGCGAATGAGCAGTTCTTC; cdr3_aa: CASSLEILAANEQFF
cdr3_length: 16; clone_size: many; j_call: TRBJ2-6; d_call: .; v_call: TRBV9; cdr3_nt: TGTGCCAGCAGCGCCCGGGCTGACCCTGGGGCCAACGTCCTGACTTTC; cdr3_aa: CASSARADPGANVLTF
cdr3_length: 18; clone_size: few; j_call: TRBJ1-4; d_call: TRBD1; v_call: TRBV5-1; cdr3_nt: TGCGCCAGCAGCCGTACCGCCGGAGACAGGGGGTACGGGCAAAAACTGTTTTTT; cdr3_aa: CASSRTAGDRGYGQKLFF
cdr3_length: 16; clone_size: once; j_call: TRBJ2-1; d_call: TRBD2; v_call: TRBV4-2; cdr3_nt: TGTGCCAGCAGCCCCCGTCGCGGGAGGGAATACAATGAGCAGTTCTTC; cdr3_aa: CASSPRRGREYNEQFF
cdr3_length: 22; clone_size: few; j_call: TRBJ2-3; d_call: TRBD2; v_call: TRBV4-2; cdr3_nt: TGTGCCAGCAGCCTCGGACTAGCGGGAGGGCCAACCCGGGGAATGCACACAGATACGCAGTATTTT; cdr3_aa: CASSLGLAGGPTRGMHTDTQYF
cdr3_length: 15; clone_size: few; j_call: TRBJ1-4; d_call: .; v_call: TRBV2; cdr3_nt: TGTGCCAGCAGCGGACTTGGCCGCGGGATAGAAAAACTGTTTTTT; cdr3_aa: CASSGLGRGIEKLFF
cdr3_length: 15; clone_size: .; j_call: TRBJ2-1; d_call: TRBD2; v_call: TRBV9; cdr3_nt: TGTGCCAGCAGCGTTAGTAGCGGGATTAGGTATGAGCAGTTCTTC; cdr3_aa: CASSVSSGIRYEQFF
cdr3_length: 14; clone_size: many; j_call: TRBJ2-1; d_call: .; v_call: TRBV7-8; cdr3_nt: TGTGCCAGCAGCTTAGAACAGGCCTACAATGAGCAGTTCTTC; cdr3_aa: CASSLEQAYNEQFF
cdr3_length: 13; clone_size: few; j_call: TRBJ2-5; d_call: .; v_call: TRBV7-9; cdr3_nt: TGTGCCAGCAGCCCCCAGTCCCCAGAGACCCAGTACTTC; cdr3_aa: CASSPQSPETQYF
cdr3_length: 15; clone_size: few; j_call: TRBJ2-3; d_call: .; v_call: TRBV18; cdr3_nt: TGTGCCAGCTCACCAAGCGCAGGTCGCACAGATACGCAGTATTTT; cdr3_aa: CASSPSAGRTDTQYF
cdr3_length: 11; clone_size: many; j_call: TRBJ2-3; d_call: .; v_call: TRBV11-2; cdr3_nt: TGTGCCAGCAGCTTAGGAGATACGCAGTATTTT; cdr3_aa: CASSLGDTQYF
cdr3_length: 13; clone_size: .; j_call: TRBJ1-5; d_call: .; v_call: TRBV6-6; cdr3_nt: TGTGCCAGCAGTACAGGGATGGATCAGCCCCAGCATTTT; cdr3_aa: CASSTGMDQPQHF
cdr3_length: 13; clone_size: few; j_call: TRBJ1-2; d_call: TRBD1; v_call: TRBV27; cdr3_nt: TGTGCCAGCAGTTTTGGGACAGGGAATGGCTACACCTTC; cdr3_aa: CASSFGTGNGYTF
cdr3_length: 14; clone_size: .; j_call: TRBJ2-7; d_call: .; v_call: TRBV5-1; cdr3_nt: TGTGCCAGCAGCTTCATCCATTCCTTCTACGAGCAGTACTTC; cdr3_aa: CASSFIHSFYEQYF
cdr3_length: 15; clone_size: .; j_call: TRBJ2-5; d_call: .; v_call: TRBV5-6; cdr3_nt: TGTGCCAGCAGCTTGCGGCGCCTAGGGGGAGAGACCCAGTACTTC; cdr3_aa: CASSLRRLGGETQYF
cdr3_length: 15; clone_size: .; j_call: TRBJ2-3; d_call: TRBD2; v_call: TRBV6-1; cdr3_nt: TGTGCCAGCAGCCGACTAGCGGGAGACCCAGATACGCAGTATTTT; cdr3_aa: CASSRLAGDPDTQYF
cdr3_length: 18; clone_size: few; j_call: TRBJ2-7; d_call: .; v_call: TRBV9; cdr3_nt: TGTGCCAGCAGCTTCCCTGGGCTAGCGGAGAGGGACACCTACGAGCAGTACTTC; cdr3_aa: CASSFPGLAERDTYEQYF
cdr3_length: 12; clone_size: .; j_call: TRBJ2-7; d_call: .; v_call: TRBV6-5; cdr3_nt: TGTGCCAGCAGTTTACAAGGCTACGAGCAGTACTTC; cdr3_aa: CASSLQGYEQYF
cdr3_length: 16; clone_size: many; j_call: TRBJ2-6; d_call: .; v_call: TRBV28; cdr3_nt: TGTGCCAGCAGTCCTACAGGGCTCGGAGGGGCCAACGTCCTGACTTTC; cdr3_aa: CASSPTGLGGANVLTF
cdr3_length: 15; clone_size: few; j_call: TRBJ2-5; d_call: TRBD2; v_call: TRBV4-1; cdr3_nt: TGCGCCAGCAGCCGAACTAGCGGGAGACCAGAGACCCAGTACTTC; cdr3_aa: CASSRTSGRPETQYF
cdr3_length: 14; clone_size: .; j_call: TRBJ2-7; d_call: .; v_call: TRBV28; cdr3_nt: TGTGCCAGCAGTCCGGGGACCCGAAGGGGGGAGCAGTACTTC; cdr3_aa: CASSPGTRRGEQYF
cdr3_length: 15; clone_size: few; j_call: TRBJ1-2; d_call: TRBD1; v_call: TRBV7-2; cdr3_nt: TGTGCCAGCAGCCCCCCCGGGACAGGGAACTATGGCTACACCTTC; cdr3_aa: CASSPPGTGNYGYTF
cdr3_length: 14; clone_size: .; j_call: TRBJ1-1; d_call: TRBD1; v_call: TRBV7-8; cdr3_nt: TGTGCCAGCAGCAAAGGACAGGGTACCACTGAAGCTTTCTTT; cdr3_aa: CASSKGQGTTEAFF
cdr3_length: 16; clone_size: few; j_call: TRBJ2-1; d_call: TRBD2; v_call: TRBV19; cdr3_nt: TGTGCCAGTAGTGGAACGACTAGCGGGAGGGGCAATGAGCAGTTCTTC; cdr3_aa: CASSGTTSGRGNEQFF
cdr3_length: 14; clone_size: .; j_call: TRBJ2-6; d_call: .; v_call: TRBV9; cdr3_nt: TGTGCCAGCGGAATCGAATCTGGGGCCAACGTCCTGACTTTC; cdr3_aa: CASGIESGANVLTF
cdr3_length: 14; clone_size: once; j_call: TRBJ2-5; d_call: .; v_call: TRBV6-5; cdr3_nt: TGTGCCAGCAGTTCCCCATGGACTTTGGGGACCCAGTACTTC; cdr3_aa: CASSSPWTLGTQYF
cdr3_length: 12; clone_size: few; j_call: TRBJ2-1; d_call: TRBD1; v_call: TRBV5-4; cdr3_nt: TGTGCCAGCAGCTTTCCCGGGGACAGGAAGTTCTTC; cdr3_aa: CASSFPGDRKFF
cdr3_length: 13; clone_size: many; j_call: TRBJ2-7; d_call: TRBD1; v_call: TRBV6-6; cdr3_nt: TGTGCCAGCAGGTCCGACAGGGTCTACGAGCAGTACTTC; cdr3_aa: CASRSDRVYEQYF
cdr3_length: 12; clone_size: .; j_call: TRBJ1-2; d_call: .; v_call: TRBV7-8; cdr3_nt: TGTGCCAGCAGCCAGGGGAGTGATGGCTACACCTTC; cdr3_aa: CASSQGSDGYTF
cdr3_length: 13; clone_size: few; j_call: TRBJ2-5; d_call: TRBD1; v_call: TRBV7-2; cdr3_nt: TGTGCCAGCAGCAGGACAGGGCACGAGACCCAGTACTTC; cdr3_aa: CASSRTGHETQYF
cdr3_length: 14; clone_size: .; j_call: TRBJ1-1; d_call: .; v_call: TRBV7-8; cdr3_nt: TGTGCCAGCAGCTTGGGACATATGAACACTGAAGCTTTCTTT; cdr3_aa: CASSLGHMNTEAFF
cdr3_length: 16; clone_size: .; j_call: TRBJ2-1; d_call: TRBD2; v_call: TRBV18; cdr3_nt: TGTGCCAGCAGGGGGGAGTTAGCGGGAGATTACGATGAGCAGTTCTTC; cdr3_aa: CASRGELAGDYDEQFF
cdr3_length: 13; clone_size: many; j_call: TRBJ2-2; d_call: .; v_call: TRBV28; cdr3_nt: TGTGCCAGCATTGACAAATTCACCGGGGAGCTGTTTTTT; cdr3_aa: CASIDKFTGELFF
cdr3_length: 14; clone_size: many; j_call: TRBJ1-2; d_call: TRBD1; v_call: TRBV7-2; cdr3_nt: TGTGCCAGCAGCCAAAACCGGGACAGGGCCGGCTACACCTTC; cdr3_aa: CASSQNRDRAGYTF
cdr3_length: 16; clone_size: .; j_call: TRBJ2-1; d_call: TRBD1; v_call: TRBV2; cdr3_nt: TGTGCCAGCAGTGACGAAAGGACAGGGACTTACAATGAGCAGTTCTTC; cdr3_aa: CASSDERTGTYNEQFF
cdr3_length: 16; clone_size: .; j_call: TRBJ2-2; d_call: .; v_call: TRBV6-5; cdr3_nt: TGTGCCAGCAGTTACTCGTGGGGGCGGAACACCGGGGAGCTGTTTTTT; cdr3_aa: CASSYSWGRNTGELFF
cdr3_length: 14; clone_size: .; j_call: TRBJ2-3; d_call: .; v_call: TRBV7-2; cdr3_nt: TGTGCCAGCAGCTTATTGACATTCACAGATACGCAGTATTTT; cdr3_aa: CASSLLTFTDTQYF
cdr3_length: 17; clone_size: few; j_call: TRBJ2-1; d_call: TRBD2; v_call: TRBV13; cdr3_nt: TGTGCCAGCAGCTTAAGGGGGCGGGCTAGCGGGAATTATGAGCAGTTCTTC; cdr3_aa: CASSLRGRASGNYEQFF
cdr3_length: 17; clone_size: few; j_call: TRBJ2-3; d_call: TRBD2; v_call: TRBV4-2; cdr3_nt: TGTGCCAGCAGCCAAACCCTTAGCGGGAGTTTCGCAGATACGCAGTATTTT; cdr3_aa: CASSQTLSGSFADTQYF
cdr3_length: 10; clone_size: few; j_call: TRBJ2-7; d_call: .; v_call: TRBV23-1; cdr3_nt: TGCGCCAGCAGTCAAACAGTGGGGTACTTC; cdr3_aa: CASSQTVGYF
cdr3_length: 13; clone_size: few; j_call: TRBJ1-5; d_call: TRBD1; v_call: TRBV5-1; cdr3_nt: TGCGCCAGCAGCGGGACAGGCGGGGGGCCCCAGCATTTT; cdr3_aa: CASSGTGGGPQHF
cdr3_length: 15; clone_size: .; j_call: TRBJ2-2; d_call: .; v_call: TRBV18; cdr3_nt: TGTGCCAGCTCACCGGTGACAGCGAACACCGGGGAGCTGTTTTTT; cdr3_aa: CASSPVTANTGELFF
cdr3_length: 13; clone_size: .; j_call: TRBJ1-2; d_call: .; v_call: TRBV14; cdr3_nt: TGTGCCAGAAATCCGAGGGGCGGCTATGGCTACACCTTC; cdr3_aa: CARNPRGGYGYTF
cdr3_length: 12; clone_size: few; j_call: TRBJ2-3; d_call: .; v_call: TRBV19; cdr3_nt: TGTGCCAGTAGTGGCAGGGCAGATACGCAGTATTTT; cdr3_aa: CASSGRADTQYF
cdr3_length: 15; clone_size: few; j_call: TRBJ1-4; d_call: TRBD1; v_call: TRBV28; cdr3_nt: TGTGCCAGCAGTCTCCGTGGGACAGATAAGGGAAAACTGGTTTTT; cdr3_aa: CASSLRGTDKGKLVF
cdr3_length: 15; clone_size: few; j_call: TRBJ2-5; d_call: .; v_call: TRBV7-9; cdr3_nt: TGTGCCAGCAGCTTTAGTAGCGGCTCCCAGGAGACCCAGTACTTC; cdr3_aa: CASSFSSGSQETQYF
cdr3_length: 12; clone_size: few; j_call: TRBJ2-1; d_call: TRBD1; v_call: TRBV7-9; cdr3_nt: TGTGCCTCGCAGGGACAGGGAAATGAGCAGTTCTTC; cdr3_aa: CASQGQGNEQFF
cdr3_length: 13; clone_size: few; j_call: TRBJ2-1; d_call: TRBD1; v_call: TRBV5-6; cdr3_nt: TGTGCCAGCAGAACGGACAGGGTCAATGAGCAGTTCTTC; cdr3_aa: CASRTDRVNEQFF
cdr3_length: 14; clone_size: many; j_call: TRBJ2-7; d_call: TRBD1; v_call: TRBV7-6; cdr3_nt: TGTGCCAGCACCCGAGACAGGGGCTTCGGCGAGCAGTACTTC; cdr3_aa: CASTRDRGFGEQYF
cdr3_length: 14; clone_size: .; j_call: TRBJ1-1; d_call: .; v_call: TRBV28; cdr3_nt: TGTGCCAGCAGCATTCGGGGGGCGAGCACTGAAGCTTTCTTT; cdr3_aa: CASSIRGASTEAFF
cdr3_length: 11; clone_size: .; j_call: TRBJ2-7; d_call: .; v_call: TRBV29-1; cdr3_nt: TGCAGCGTAAAGCAGGGGTACGAGCAGTACTTC; cdr3_aa: CSVKQGYEQYF